This TCR beta chain came from a study of blood T cell repertoires in COVID-19. Germline CDR1 reads SGHTA; CDR2 reads FQGNSA. V lost 1 base and J lost 5, with 11 bases in between. The CDR3 runs 14 residues. The count of this clone is one. Repertoires were generated with immunoSEQ multiplex PCR, while TCRdb's copy carries only in-frame clones and drops some. This sample has roughly 500,000 clones, with 88% found just once. The origin of this receptor is a woman between 40 and 50 years old who had recovered from COVID-19. This chain links TRBV7-2 with TRBJ2-5, with TRBD1 as a possible D gene (5 bases). Sequenced input: PBMCs or T cells enriched from blood (not recorded which). The CDR3, as DNA: TGTGCCAGCAGCTTAGGTCAGGGTTGGGAGACCCAGTACTTC. This sequence encodes CASSLGQGWETQYF.